This T cell receptor beta chain originates from a study of early T cells in non-severe SARS-CoV-2 infection. One entry per CDR3 protein, called by TCRdb with MiXCR from the 5' RACE reads. The sample yields 50,000 to 75,000 distinct CDR3 sequences, 8.8% seen once. The V gene end was trimmed by 4 bases and the J gene end by 11 bases; junction bases not matched to a gene: 12. CDR3 size: 15 residues. Germline lookup yields CDR1 MGHDK and CDR2 SYGVNS. The sample holds many counts of this clonotype. This clonotype was sampled from an adult who was a healthcare worker with PCR-confirmed SARS-CoV-2 infection or an uninfected control (not recorded which). The sample in question was whole blood, obtained at baseline. This chain connects TRBV25-1 to TRBJ2-2; 8 positions agree with TRBD2. Here the CDR3 reads CASSVEREKGLELFF. The CDR3 nucleotides read TGTGCCAGCAGTGTAGAGCGGGAGAAGGGCCTAGAGCTGTTTTTT.